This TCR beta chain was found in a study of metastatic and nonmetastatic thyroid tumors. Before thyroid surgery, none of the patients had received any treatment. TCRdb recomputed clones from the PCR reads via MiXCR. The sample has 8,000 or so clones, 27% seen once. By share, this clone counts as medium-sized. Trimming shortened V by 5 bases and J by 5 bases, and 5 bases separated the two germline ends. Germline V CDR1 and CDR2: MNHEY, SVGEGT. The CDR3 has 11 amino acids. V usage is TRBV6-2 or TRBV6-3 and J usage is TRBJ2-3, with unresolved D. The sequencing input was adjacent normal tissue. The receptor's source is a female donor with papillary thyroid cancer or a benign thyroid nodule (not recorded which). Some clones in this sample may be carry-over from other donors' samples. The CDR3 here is CASSAVDTQYF. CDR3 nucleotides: TGTGCCAGCAGTGCAGTAGATACGCAGTATTTT.